This TCR beta chain was sequenced in a study of a mutant IDH1 vaccine in newly diagnosed glioma. Overall study: Earlier care involved radiotherapy, temozolomide, or both, and the majority received both.

CDR1 and CDR2 (germline): LNHNV, YYDKDF (reference sequence). V was shortened by 4 bases and J by 7 bases, with 20 bases between the two germline ends. The CDR3 runs 16 residues. Documented time point: baseline, week 1 (first vaccination visit). Stated treatment: pre-vaccination baseline after standard-of-care therapy. Assay: immunoSEQ multiplex PCR; the TCRdb copy retains only in-frame clones and omits some. The sample carries around 92,000 clones, about 90% recorded once. This TCR derives from a woman aged 45 to 65 with glioma. V and J are TRBV15 and TRBJ2-1; TRBD2 might be the D (6 bases). This material consisted of PBMCs, taken from a glioma patient treated with radiotherapy, temozolomide or both. CDR3 sequence reads: CATSTPKAGLRNEQFF. In DNA, the CDR3 is TGTGCCACCAGCACCCCTAAAGCGGGCCTTAGGAATGAGCAGTTCTTC.